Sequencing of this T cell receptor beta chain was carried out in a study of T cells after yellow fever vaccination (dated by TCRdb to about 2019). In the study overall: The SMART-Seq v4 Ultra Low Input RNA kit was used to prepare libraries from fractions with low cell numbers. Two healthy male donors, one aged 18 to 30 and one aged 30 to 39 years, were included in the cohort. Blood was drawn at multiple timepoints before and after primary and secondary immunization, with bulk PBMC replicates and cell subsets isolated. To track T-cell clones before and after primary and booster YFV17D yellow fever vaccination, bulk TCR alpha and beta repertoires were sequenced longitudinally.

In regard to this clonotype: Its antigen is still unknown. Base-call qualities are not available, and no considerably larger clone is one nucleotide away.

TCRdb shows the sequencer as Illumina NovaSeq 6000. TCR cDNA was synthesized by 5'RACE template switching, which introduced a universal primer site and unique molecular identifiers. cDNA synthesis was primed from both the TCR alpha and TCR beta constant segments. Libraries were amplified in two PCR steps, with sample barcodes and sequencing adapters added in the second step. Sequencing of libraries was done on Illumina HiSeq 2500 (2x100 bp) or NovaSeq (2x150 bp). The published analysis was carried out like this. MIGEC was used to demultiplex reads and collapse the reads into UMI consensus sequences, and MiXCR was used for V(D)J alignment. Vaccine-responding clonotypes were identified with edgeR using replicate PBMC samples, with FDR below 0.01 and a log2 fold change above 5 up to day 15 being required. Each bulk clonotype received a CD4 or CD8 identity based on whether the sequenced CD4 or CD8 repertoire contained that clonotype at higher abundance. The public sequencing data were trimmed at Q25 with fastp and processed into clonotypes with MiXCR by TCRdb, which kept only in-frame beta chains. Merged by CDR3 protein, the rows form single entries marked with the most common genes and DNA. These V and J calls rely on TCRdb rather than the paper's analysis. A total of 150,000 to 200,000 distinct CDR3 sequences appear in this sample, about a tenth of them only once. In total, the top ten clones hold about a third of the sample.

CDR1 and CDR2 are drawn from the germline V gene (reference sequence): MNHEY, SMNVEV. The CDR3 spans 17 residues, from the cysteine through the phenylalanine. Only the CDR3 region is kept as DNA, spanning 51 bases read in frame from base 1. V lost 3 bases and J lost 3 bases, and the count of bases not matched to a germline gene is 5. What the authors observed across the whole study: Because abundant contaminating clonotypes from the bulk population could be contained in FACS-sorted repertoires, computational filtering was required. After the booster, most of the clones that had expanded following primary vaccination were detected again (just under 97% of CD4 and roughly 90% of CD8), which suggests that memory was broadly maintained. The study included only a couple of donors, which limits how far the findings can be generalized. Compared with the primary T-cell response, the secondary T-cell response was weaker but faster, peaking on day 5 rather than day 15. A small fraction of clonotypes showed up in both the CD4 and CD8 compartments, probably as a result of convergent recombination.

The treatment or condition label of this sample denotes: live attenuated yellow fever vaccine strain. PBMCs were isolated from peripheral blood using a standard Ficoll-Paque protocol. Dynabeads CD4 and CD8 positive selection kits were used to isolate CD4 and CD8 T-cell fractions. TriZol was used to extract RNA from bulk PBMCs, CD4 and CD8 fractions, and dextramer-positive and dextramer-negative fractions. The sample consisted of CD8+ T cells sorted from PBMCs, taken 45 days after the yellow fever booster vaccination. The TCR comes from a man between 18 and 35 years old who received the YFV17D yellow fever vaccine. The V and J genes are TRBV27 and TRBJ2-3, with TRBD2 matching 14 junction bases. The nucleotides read TGTGCCAGCAGTTTCTGGACTAGCGGGGGGTTAACAGATACGCAGTATTTT. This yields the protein CASSFWTSGGLTDTQYF.